The 19 T cell receptor beta chains presented below share a single source sample, sequenced in a study of blood T cell repertoires in COVID-19. Assay used: immunoSEQ multiplex PCR; TCRdb lists only in-frame clones, some missing. The sample lists about 120,000 clones, roughly 69% seen once, with under 2.5% in the top ten. The sequenced sample was peripheral blood. The receptors originated from a woman aged 70 to 79 with acute or convalescent COVID-19.

The J gene is TRBJ2-2, the V gene TRBV19, with 7 bases aligning to TRBD2. CDR1 is LNHDA and CDR2 is SQIVND in the germline V gene (reference sequence). The length of the CDR3 is 14 residues. The J segment lost 4 bases and the V segment lost 6 bases, leaving 5 bases of the junction unmatched. CDR3 nucleotides: TGTGCCAGTAGGACGGCGGGAGCCACCGGGGAGCTGTTTTTT. It is translated as CASRTAGATGELFF. The variable domain in full, completed from reference TRBV19 and TRBJ2-2, reads DGGITQSPKYLFRKEGQNVTLSCEQNLNHDAMYWYRQDPGQGLRLIYYSQIVNDFQKGDIAEGYSVSREKKESFPLTVTSAQKNPTAFYLCASRTAGATGELFFGEGSRLTVL.

The chain carries TRBV7-2 and TRBJ1-2; possibly TRBD1 for D (5 bases). There are 15 residues in the CDR3. Germline CDR1 is SGHTA and CDR2 is FQGNSA. Trimming left V 0 bases short and J 2 bases short, with 10 bases between. This CDR3 reads CASSLAPGNNYGYTF. The DNA for the CDR3 is TGTGCCAGCAGCTTAGCCCCAGGGAACAACTATGGCTACACCTTC.

This chain uses TRBV19 with TRBJ2-7, with a tentative D call TRBD2 (6 bases). The germline gives CDR1 LNHDA, CDR2 SQIVND (reference sequence). The CDR3 contains 15 residues. V was trimmed by 1 base and J by 6 bases, leaving 16 bases between them. The CDR3: CASSIVGGAGREQYF. CDR3 coding DNA: TGTGCCAGTAGTATAGTAGGAGGGGCCGGTCGCGAGCAGTACTTC.

This sequence joins TRBV7-6 and TRBJ2-5, with D perhaps matching TRBD2 (5 bases). The germline CDR1 and CDR2 sequences are SGHVS and FNYEAQ. CDR3 size: 15 residues. The V and J ends lost 5 bases and 11 bases respectively, with 24 bases between them. CDR3 in DNA: TGTGCCAGCAGCCCCCTGGGTGATACTGGGTCGGGGCAGTACTTC. Translation: CASSPLGDTGSGQYF.

The rearrangement joins TRBV11-2 to TRBJ2-1; the D gene is possibly TRBD2 (5 bases). Germline V gene data show CDR1 as SGHAT and CDR2 as FQNNGV. This CDR3 spans 18 amino acids. Trimming stripped 5 bases from V and 4 bases from J, with 24 bases between. The CDR3 here is CASSRTRAESRFYNEQFF. CDR3 nucleotides: TGTGCCAGCAGCCGGACGAGAGCGGAGTCCCGCTTTTACAATGAGCAGTTCTTC. Full variable domain (missing parts from reference TRBV11-2 and TRBJ2-1): EAGVAQSPRYKIIEKRQSVAFWCNPISGHATLYWYQQILGQGPKLLIQFQNNGVVDDSQLPKDRFSAERLKGVDSTLKIQPAKLEDSAVYLCASSRTRAESRFYNEQFFGPGTRLTVL.

This chain's CDR3 is CASKPSTGGNLRNEQFF. CDR3 DNA: TGTGCCAGTAAGCCGAGCACAGGGGGTAACCTTCGGAATGAGCAGTTCTTC. The chain uses TRBV19 and TRBJ2-1; 8 bases fit TRBD1. Germline CDR1 reads LNHDA; CDR2 reads SQIVND (reference sequence). This CDR3 is built from 17 residues. J lost 7 bases, V lost 7 bases, and 18 bases had no gene match. Combining the CDR3 with reference TRBV19 and TRBJ2-1 gives the whole variable domain DGGITQSPKYLFRKEGQNVTLSCEQNLNHDAMYWYRQDPGQGLRLIYYSQIVNDFQKGDIAEGYSVSREKKESFPLTVTSAQKNPTAFYLCASKPSTGGNLRNEQFFGPGTRLTVL.

This clone came up once. The V and J genes are TRBV2 and TRBJ1-5; D gene unclear. The length of the CDR3 is 13 residues. The V and J ends lost 2 bases and 5 bases respectively, with 7 bases between them. The germline CDR1 and CDR2 sequences are SNHLY and FYNNEI. CDR3 nucleotides: TGTGCCAGCAGTGAACTGGGCCATCAGCCCCAGCATTTT. The encoded protein is CASSELGHQPQHF.

This rearrangement joins TRBV7-6 to TRBJ2-2; 8 bases are shared with TRBD1. This CDR3 is built from 16 residues. Trimming took 1 base from V and 4 from J; bases not matched to a gene: 5. Germline values: CDR1 SGHVS, CDR2 FNYEAQ. The chain's CDR3 is CASSLGQGAVTGELFF. For the CDR3, the DNA is TGTGCCAGCAGCTTAGGCCAGGGGGCGGTCACCGGGGAGCTGTTTTTT.

V is TRBV3-1 (or the pseudogene TRBV3-2) and J is TRBJ2-7; D gene ambiguous. Germline V CDR1 and CDR2: LGHDT, YNNKEL (reference sequence). V lost 4 bases to trimming and J lost 5 bases, with 12 bases between them. The CDR3 spans 13 residues. Here the CDR3 reads CASSRPPGDEQYF. DNA for the CDR3: TGTGCCAGCAGCCGGCCTCCCGGAGACGAGCAGTACTTC.

DNA for the CDR3: TGTGCCAGCAGTTTAGCCGGGGGAGATACGCAGTATTTT. Its protein is CASSLAGGDTQYF. V usage is TRBV12-3 or TRBV12-4 and J usage is TRBJ2-3; maybe TRBD2 (6 bases). V was shortened by 0 bases and J by 5 bases, with 6 bases between the two germline ends. There are 13 residues in the CDR3.

J is TRBJ2-3 and V is TRBV6-5, with 7 bases lining up with TRBD2. The CDR3 loop spans 13 amino acids. V was pared by 5 bases and J by 3 bases, with 2 bases of the junction left unmatched. The V gene's germline CDR1 is MNHEY and CDR2 SVGAGI. The CDR3 DNA is TGTGCCAGCAGTCGGGAGGAGACAGATACGCAGTATTTT. Encoded protein: CASSREETDTQYF.

This clone turned up a few times. The V gene is TRBV18, the J gene TRBJ1-1; no clear D. CDR1 and CDR2 (germline): KGHSH, LQKENI. V gave up 3 bases and J gave up 1 base, with 9 bases separating them. This CDR3 has 14 amino acids. CDR3 bases: TGTGCCAGCTCACCCCGGGGAGGGAACACTGAAGCTTTCTTT. Its translation is CASSPRGGNTEAFF.

This clone was counted only a few times. The chain employs TRBV4-1 and TRBJ1-4; TRBD1 is a possible D gene (5 bases). Germline V gene sequence: CDR1 MGHRA, CDR2 YSYEKL. V was cut by 1 base and J by 6 bases, with 9 bases left in between. CDR3 length equals 14 residues. The CDR3 region is CASSQGQGYEKLFF. The CDR3 coding sequence is TGCGCCAGCAGCCAAGGGCAGGGTTATGAAAAACTGTTTTTT.

This clone was counted a few times. J is TRBJ2-3 and V is TRBV2; 7 bases agree with TRBD2. The CDR3 sequence is 17 residues long. Germline CDR1 SNHLY, CDR2 FYNNEI. Losses at the gene ends were 5 bases for V and 4 bases for J; bases not matched to a gene: 15. The CDR3 spells CASSPITSGGGADTQYF. CDR3 nucleotides: TGTGCCAGCAGTCCAATAACCTCGGGGGGAGGGGCAGATACGCAGTATTTT.

The rearrangement uses TRBV6-5 and TRBJ1-5, with D maybe TRBD1 (5 bases). The CDR3 loop spans 14 amino acids. Germline V gives CDR1 MNHEY, CDR2 SVGAGI. V gave up 8 bases and J gave up 6 bases, with 17 bases separating them. Here the CDR3 DNA reads TGTGCCAGCGGGCGGGACCCGGGAGGTCAGCCCCAGCATTTT. Protein: CASGRDPGGQPQHF.

The J gene is TRBJ2-3, the V gene TRBV5-5; 8 positions match TRBD1. Per the germline V gene, CDR1 is SGHKS and CDR2 is YYEKEE (reference sequence). V trimming: 4 bases; J trimming: 2 bases; junction bases outside the gene matches: 9. The CDR3 spans 16 residues. The CDR3 coding sequence is TGTGCCAGCAGCCCTCACCAGGGGGCGGCCACAGATACGCAGTATTTT. As protein: CASSPHQGAATDTQYF.

CDR3 region: CAGGHMNTEAFF. The CDR3 region has the DNA TGCGCGGGAGGGCATATGAACACTGAAGCTTTCTTT. The genes are TRBV29-1 and TRBJ1-1; D call uncertain. The germline CDR1 and CDR2 sequences are SQVTM and ANQGSEA. The CDR3 extends over 12 amino acids.

This chain connects TRBV12-3 or TRBV12-4 to TRBJ2-5; tentatively, D is TRBD2 (5 bases). The length of the CDR3 is 13 residues. Trimming pared 7 bases from V and 5 bases from J, leaving 14 bases between. CDR3 protein: CASKEALGETQYF. The CDR3 nucleotides read TGTGCCAGCAAGGAGGCCCTCGGGGAGACCCAGTACTTC.

V usage is TRBV7-3 and J usage is TRBJ2-2, with 7 bases aligning to TRBD1. V shed 5 bases, J shed 5 bases, and the junction held 8 bases outside the gene matches. The CDR3 sequence is 15 residues long. Per germline, CDR1 SGHTA and CDR2 FQGTGA. This CDR3 is CASSPRGSGTGELFF. The CDR3 nucleotides read TGTGCCAGCAGCCCCAGGGGGAGTGGTACCGGGGAGCTGTTTTTT.